These 20 T cell receptor beta chains share one sample of origin, sequenced in a study of spatial heterogeneity in lung cancer. In TCRdb, the 5' RACE reads were re-called with MiXCR into one record per CDR3 protein. Altogether around 2,000 distinct CDR3 sequences are present, about 15% being singletons, with the ten largest covering approximately 25%. As to time point: sample taken at primary tumor resection. The specimen was normal lung tissue next to the tumor, collected at surgery. The source of these receptors is a male donor with early-stage non-small cell lung cancer.

With respect to this clonotype: The junction departs from the called germline gene at one end, perhaps through a read error. The CDR3 DNA follows: TGTGCCAGCAGTCCGCCGGGCGGGGCCAACGCCCTGACTTTC. Protein: CASSPPGGANALTF. The chain is built from TRBV28 and TRBJ2-6; D is perhaps TRBD2 (6 bases). Germline V CDR1 and CDR2: MDHEN, SYDVKM. The CDR3 sequence is 14 residues long. The whole variable domain, filled in from reference TRBV28 and TRBJ2-6, reads DVKVTQSSRYLVKRTGEKVFLECVQDMDHENMFWYRQDPGLGLRLIYFSYDVKMKEKGDIPEGYSVSREKKERFSLILESASTNQTSMYLCASSPPGGANALTFGAGSRLTVL.

In this sample, this clonotype is medium-sized. V gene TRBV27 combines with J gene TRBJ1-2, with D hard to call. V lost 5 bases to trimming and J lost 1 base, with 8 bases between them. CDR1 is MNHEY and CDR2 is SMNVEV in the germline V gene (reference sequence). The CDR3 length is 13 residues. The chain's CDR3 is CASSPDGNYGYTF. In DNA, the CDR3 is TGTGCCAGCAGTCCCGATGGTAACTATGGCTACACCTTC.

This clonotype was found many times. The chain employs TRBV4-1 and TRBJ1-5, with D unclear. CDR3 size: 13 residues. Germline V CDR1 and CDR2: MGHRA, YSYEKL. V was shortened by 0 bases and J by 5 bases, with 5 bases between the two germline ends. This chain's CDR3 is CASSQERDQPQHF. The CDR3 DNA reads as TGCGCCAGCAGCCAAGAACGGGATCAGCCCCAGCATTTT.

The chain couples TRBV29-1 to TRBJ1-2; weak D call: TRBD1 (5 bases). From germline, CDR1 is SQVTM and CDR2 ANQGSEA. V dropped 7 bases and J dropped 8 bases, with 23 bases sitting between them. This CDR3 has 14 amino acids. CDR3 protein: CSASRGRIAGGYTF. The CDR3 DNA is TGCAGCGCCTCCCGAGGAAGGATTGCAGGGGGCTACACCTTC.

The V gene is TRBV6-4, the J gene TRBJ2-1; unclear D gene. CDR3 length equals 14 residues. Germline CDR1 and CDR2: MRHNA and SNTAGT. Trimming removed 7 bases from V and 4 bases from J, with 14 bases in between. CDR3 coding DNA: TGTGCCAGCAAGCAGCAGGCCCGTTACAATGAGCAGTTCTTC. This sequence encodes CASKQQARYNEQFF.

This clonotype is medium-sized in the sample. The chain couples TRBV20-1 to TRBJ1-2; D is unclear. Trimming removed 3 bases at V and 6 bases at J, with 14 bases between. The CDR3 extends over 13 amino acids. Germline CDR1 reads DFQATT; CDR2 reads SNEGSKA (reference sequence). Here the CDR3 reads CSARPGVEDGYTF. CDR3 coding DNA: TGCAGTGCTAGGCCCGGGGTTGAGGATGGCTACACCTTC.

This clonotype is labeled medium-sized. The chain is built from TRBV24-1 and TRBJ2-1; D gene unclear. V gave up 10 bases and J gave up 7 bases, with 22 bases separating them. From germline, CDR1 is KGHDR and CDR2 SFDVKD. CDR3 length: 15 residues. The CDR3 sequence: CATGTSGDRFNEQFF. The DNA of the CDR3 is TGTGCCACAGGAACCTCTGGGGATCGTTTTAATGAGCAGTTCTTC.

This clonotype is medium-sized within its sample. V and J are TRBV19 and TRBJ2-4; 9 bases are shared with TRBD2. V was clipped by 5 bases and J by 6 bases; unmatched bases: 11. Germline CDR1 LNHDA, CDR2 SQIVND (reference sequence). The CDR3 length is 16 residues. CDR3 nucleotides: TGTGCCAGTAGTGTCCAGGCTAGCGGGAATATAAACATTCAGTACTTC. It encodes CASSVQASGNINIQYF.

This clonotype is classed as medium-sized. V is TRBV4-3 and J is TRBJ2-7, with 8 bases matching TRBD1. Germline V gene sequence: CDR1 LGHNA, CDR2 YSLEER. V lost 0 bases and J lost 0; bases outside the gene matches: 7. CDR3 length: 17 residues. The CDR3 sequence is CASSQEWGQDSSYEQYF. The CDR3 DNA follows: TGCGCCAGCAGCCAAGAGTGGGGACAGGATAGCTCCTACGAGCAGTACTTC.

This clonotype was detected a few times. The chain couples TRBV2 to TRBJ2-7; D might be TRBD1 or TRBD2, each matching 5 bases. The germline V gene has CDR1 SNHLY and CDR2 FYNNEI. The CDR3 runs 16 residues. With 4 bases removed from V and 0 bases from J, the gap between germline ends came to 16 bases. Written as DNA, the CDR3 is TGTGCCAGCAGTGGGGCCGGGACGGGGAGCTCCTACGAGCAGTACTTC. As protein: CASSGAGTGSSYEQYF. The whole variable domain, remainder taken from reference TRBV2 and TRBJ2-7, is EPEVTQTPSHQVTQMGQEVILRCVPISNHLYFYWYRQILGQKVEFLVSFYNNEISEKSEIFDDQFSVERPDGSNFTLKIRSTKLEDSAMYFCASSGAGTGSSYEQYFGPGTRLTVT.

V usage is TRBV7-2 and J usage is TRBJ1-5; D call uncertain. The CDR3 length is 15 residues. Trimming stripped 1 base from V and 5 bases from J, with 12 bases between. The germline V gene has CDR1 SGHTA and CDR2 FQGNSA. The DNA of the CDR3 is TGTGCCAGCAGCTTAGGCGGACGAGGGCATCAGCCCCAGCATTTT. This gives the protein CASSLGGRGHQPQHF.

The count of this clonotype is one. The chain joins TRBV5-1 to TRBJ2-7, with TRBD2 matching 9 bases. This CDR3 comprises 14 residues. The germline V gene has CDR1 SGHRS and CDR2 YFSETQ. Germline trimming cut 3 bases from V and 11 bases from J; bases unmatched to any gene: 12. The DNA for the CDR3 is TGCGCCAGCAGCTCAACGGCAGGGACTAGCAGGGAGTACTTC. It specifies CASSSTAGTSREYF.

This clonotype appeared a few times. The chain recombines TRBV29-1 with TRBJ1-2; TRBD1 matches 10 bases. The CDR3 has 16 residues. The ends lost 4 bases at V and 4 bases at J; junction bases unmatched: 12. Germline V CDR1 and CDR2: SQVTM, ANQGSEA. The CDR3 region has the DNA TGCAGCGTTGGCCCCTTTCCGGGACAGGGGAGCTATGGCTACACCTTC. Its protein product is CSVGPFPGQGSYGYTF.

Within the sample, this clonotype is medium-sized. The CDR3 sequence is CAISVQELSTNYGYTF. The CDR3 region has the DNA TGTGCCATCAGTGTCCAGGAGCTCAGCACTAACTATGGCTACACCTTC. The chain joins TRBV10-3 to TRBJ1-2; D gene unclear. Germline values: CDR1 ENHRY, CDR2 SYGVKD. The CDR3 is made up of 16 amino acids. Trimming shortened V by 4 bases and J by 0 bases, and 15 bases separated the two germline ends.

The table lists this clonotype with a few counts. The J gene is TRBJ2-3, the V gene TRBV7-8; D is unclear. CDR1 is SGHVS and CDR2 is FQNEAQ in the germline V gene. The CDR3 has 14 amino acids. V gave up 4 bases and J gave up 0 bases, with 8 bases separating them. In DNA, the CDR3 is TGTGCCAGCAGCTGGGATCCTAGCACAGATACGCAGTATTTT. Translation gives CASSWDPSTDTQYF.

The chain carries TRBV4-1 and TRBJ2-1; 7 bases are shared with TRBD1. The CDR3 spans 16 residues. The V gene's germline CDR1 is MGHRA and CDR2 YSYEKL. V shed 1 base, J shed 6 bases, and the junction held 9 bases outside the gene matches. CDR3 loop: CASSQGPGGPRNEQFF. CDR3 nucleotides: TGCGCCAGCAGCCAAGGACCAGGGGGACCTCGCAATGAGCAGTTCTTC.

By share, this clonotype ranks as medium-sized (0.01 to 0.1%). The chain has TRBV20-1 and TRBJ2-7, with D possibly matching TRBD2 (6 bases). Trimming cost V 5 bases and J 4 bases, with 12 bases left between them. The CDR3 length is 12 residues. Germline CDR1 DFQATT, CDR2 SNEGSKA (reference sequence). The CDR3 DNA reads TGCAGTGCTTCCGGGACTCGGTACGAGCAGTACTTC. It codes for CSASGTRYEQYF.

This clonotype ranks as medium-sized (0.01 to 0.1%). The chain couples TRBV2 to TRBJ2-2, with a tentative D call TRBD2 (5 bases). Germline V gives CDR1 SNHLY, CDR2 FYNNEI. This CDR3 contains 14 residues. V was cut by 8 bases and J by 2 bases, with 12 bases left in between. DNA of the CDR3: TGTGCCAGCCTGCTAGCTTTAAACACCGGGGAGCTGTTTTTT. The encoded protein is CASLLALNTGELFF. The full variable domain, with the rest looked up from reference TRBV2 and TRBJ2-2, is EPEVTQTPSHQVTQMGQEVILRCVPISNHLYFYWYRQILGQKVEFLVSFYNNEISEKSEIFDDQFSVERPDGSNFTLKIRSTKLEDSAMYFCASLLALNTGELFFGEGSRLTVL.

This clonotype ranks as large. V usage is TRBV20-1 and J usage is TRBJ2-1; possible D gene TRBD2, 7 bases. CDR1 and CDR2 from the germline V gene are DFQATT and SNEGSKA (reference sequence). This CDR3 contains 13 residues. The CDR3 DNA is TGCAGCCTGGCAAGGGGGGGCACTCCAGAGCAGTTCTTC. Translated, it gives CSLARGGTPEQFF.

This clonotype was counted a few times. One end of the junction does not line up with germline, which may come from a read error. The chain carries TRBV7-2 and TRBJ1-5; 7 bases fit TRBD1. The CDR3 contains 17 residues. The germline V gene encodes CDR1 SGHTA and CDR2 FQGNSA. The CDR3 region is CASSPTGRTGPNQPRHF. DNA of the CDR3: TGTGCCAGCAGCCCGACTGGCCGGACAGGCCCCAATCAGCCCCGGCATTTT.